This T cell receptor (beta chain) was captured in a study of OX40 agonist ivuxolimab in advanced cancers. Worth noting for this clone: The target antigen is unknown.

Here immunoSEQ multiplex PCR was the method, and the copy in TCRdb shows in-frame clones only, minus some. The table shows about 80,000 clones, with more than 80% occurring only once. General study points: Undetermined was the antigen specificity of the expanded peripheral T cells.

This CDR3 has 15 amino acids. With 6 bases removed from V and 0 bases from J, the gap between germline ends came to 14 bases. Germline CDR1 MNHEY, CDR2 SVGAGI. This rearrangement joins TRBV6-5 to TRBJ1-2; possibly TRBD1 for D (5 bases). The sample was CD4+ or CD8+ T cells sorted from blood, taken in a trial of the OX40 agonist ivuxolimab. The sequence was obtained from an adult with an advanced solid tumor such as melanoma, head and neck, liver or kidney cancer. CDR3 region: CASRNWDGTNYGYTF. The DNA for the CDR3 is TGTGCCAGCAGGAACTGGGACGGCACTAACTATGGCTACACCTTC.